This TCR beta chain was retrieved from a study of response to subunit inactivated influenza vaccine. TCRdb called the RT-PCR reads again in MiXCR, with one record for every CDR3 protein. This repertoire shows hundreds of thousands of distinct CDR3 sequences, about 20% found once; its top ten account for 10%. Study-wide results and limits: Authors suggested that a seasonal influenza vaccination recruits few new T cells each time.

Remarks on this clonotype: Its specificity is unknown.

The sequence was collected from a man between 50 and 75 years old who received an inactivated influenza vaccine. The specimen was PBMCs from blood, collected about 20 months after vaccination.

In DNA form, the CDR3 reads TGTGCCAGCAGTTCAGCGGGCCTCAATGAGCAGTTCTTC. This gives the protein CASSSAGLNEQFF. The genes are TRBV6-6 and TRBJ2-1; a possible D gene is TRBD2 (6 bases). This CDR3 has 13 amino acids. Germline V gene data show CDR1 as MNHNY and CDR2 as SVGAGI (reference sequence). The germline V and J ends were trimmed by 4 bases and 6 bases, with 10 bases remaining between them.